This T cell receptor beta chain was identified in a study of cytomegalovirus exposure and HLA in healthy donors (dated 2017 in TCRdb). Describing the broader study: An earlier analysis of fewer than 750 of the donors reported 250 to 300 Gb of sequence data and around 120 million unique TCR beta sequences obtained from roughly 180 million T cells. Five DR-DQ haplotypes were treated as single units for association and clustering because of strong linkage in the cohort. To predict cytomegalovirus infection status, the study brought together high-throughput TCR immunosequencing, statistical association of individual TCRs with disease status, and machine learning. In an earlier analysis of around 540 of the donors, high-throughput TCR beta sequencing was used to judge whether each TCR beta V gene segment behaved as functional or pseudogenic. Class I and class II HLA loci were covered by the typing at four-digit resolution. Donor age, sex, ethnicity and CMV serostatus were compiled alongside the repertoire data. Roughly 310 gigabases of sequencing data and approximately 93 million unique TCR sequences were included in an early release covering several hundred HLA-typed donors. The number of typed donors differed by locus: roughly 629-630 for A, B, C, DRB1 and DQB1; roughly 510 for DQA1; around 580 for DPA1; and roughly 450 for DPB1. The study aimed to test whether cataloging public T cell receptors could reveal signatures of past pathogen exposure. The later analysis used no new phenotypic data to find candidate immune exposures, relying instead on TCR beta sequences and their occurrence across donors. Besides the first cohort of roughly 660 subjects, a separate validation cohort made up of over a hundred different subjects was used. In a later genetic analysis, genome-wide SNP genotypes for about 65% of the 666 donors were used, and that subset was treated as a discovery cohort. The T cell repertoires of under 700 subjects were profiled by immunosequencing and related to cytomegalovirus serostatus. Of the roughly 400 genotyped donors, 75% to 85% were placed in the genetic ancestry cluster associated with self-reported Caucasian donors. Every discovery cohort repertoire had been produced on one sequencing platform. Among roughly 400 genotyped donors of the cohort, an average of roughly 240,000 unique TCR beta nucleotide sequences were sequenced per donor, roughly 18% of them non-productive. To study patterns of TCR occurrence, a later analysis re-analyzed previously published TCR beta repertoires from under 750 donors and added high-resolution HLA genotyping.

In total, about 650 healthy bone marrow donors made up the cohort. At the time of sampling, all cohort members were nominally healthy, though unrecorded immune exposures were likely present. The donor tested CMV seropositive, placing the donor among the approximately 290 seropositive members of the cohort. A peripheral blood sample was provided by each donor, and peripheral blood mononuclear cells were used for TCR beta sequencing. Genomic DNA extraction from the blood cell samples was performed with the Qiagen DNeasy Blood Extraction Kit. V was cut back by 0 bases and J by 0 bases, leaving a gap of 9 bases between them. Via the germline V gene (reference sequence), CDR1 is SGHNT and CDR2 YYREEE. From the cysteine through the phenylalanine, the CDR3 covers 16 amino acids. CDR3 DNA is the only sequence kept; it has 48 bases, read in frame from the first base. On this clone itself: The clone's antigen remains unknown. Qualities for individual bases were not recorded, and no much larger clone is one base off.

General conclusions and limits of the study: An earlier analysis of roughly 570 of the donors showed that most TCR beta V segments appeared in productive rearrangements either about 90% or about 30% of the time, which broadly matched IMGT annotations. In a later analysis, several top co-occurrence clusters were reported to appear linked to parvovirus B19, influenza, CMV and Epstein-Barr virus. In the study, about 150 TCR beta chains were listed as associated with cytomegalovirus. A group of highly shared sequence variants was considered likely to be a technical artifact of the sequencing pipeline. The classifier was reported to diagnose cytomegalovirus status with high specificity and sensitivity in both the original cohort and the validation cohort. Because some donors lacked HLA typing at each locus, the association tests relied only on the typed subset. An association between a missense DCLRE1C variant and V-gene and J-gene trimming of TCR beta chains was found in a later genetic analysis and replicated in an independent cohort. The presence/absence analyses assumed that sequencing depth was roughly uniform across donors, and that assumption may not be true. In a later analysis, HLA-associated TCR beta chains showed more clonal expansion and lower generation probabilities than non-associated chains that were equally common. According to the authors, the approach could potentially be generalized to other disease states and immunological phenotypes. Most TCR sequences were observed very rarely across donors, whereas some public TCRs were present in many individuals. In a later analysis, the rate of TCR association differed among HLA loci, with DRB1 alleles having the most associated TCRs and HLA-C alleles having the fewest. A later genetic analysis reported fewer N-insertions in productive TCRs among donors in an Asian-associated ancestry cluster than the roughly 640-donor mean. According to a later analysis, most CMV-associated TCR beta chains appeared to be HLA-restricted, and the HLA associations seemed to be driven largely by CMV exposure. For the cohort, immune exposure information was limited to CMV serostatus. Only TCR beta chains were sequenced in this cohort, and the absence of alpha or paired-chain data limited detectable features. When HLA alleles, especially DR and DQ, strongly co-occurred, TCR associations were difficult to assign to individual alleles. A few of the identified cytomegalovirus-associated TCR beta chains were confirmed in vitro to be specific for cytomegalovirus antigens. At a false discovery rate of 0.05, a later analysis linked 16,000 or so TCR beta sequences to specific HLA alleles. Correlated functional status among segregating V segments might be attributable to linkage disequilibrium, but an unknown experimental factor could not be ruled out. Some IMGT-functional V segments, including TRBV6-2 and TRBV6-3, could not be told apart with the 87-base-pair reads, so those segments were excluded. A further reported finding was that TCR beta sequences accurately predicted the HLA-A and HLA-B alleles for most subjects in the first cohort. Because counts were too low, under 20 rarely observed V segments, including chromosome 9 orphons, were left out of the earlier analysis of approximately 500 of the donors.

Libraries were made using the immunoSEQ multiplex PCR assay. A mixture of 60 forward primers for TCR Vbeta segments and 13 reverse primers for TCR Jbeta segments was used in the multiplex PCR. A multiplex PCR assay on genomic DNA amplified the CDR3 region of rearranged TCR beta genes. On the Illumina HiSeq System, the amplified TCR beta libraries were sequenced as 87-base-pair reads. The paper's processing steps were these. A later analysis counted some 80 million unique TCR beta chains across the 666 repertoires, and some 11 million of these chains were shared by at least two donors. A nearest-neighbor algorithm error-corrected the raw reads and collapsed the reads into unique sequences, merging closely related sequences to remove PCR and sequencing errors. To assign V, D and J gene segments, CDR3 sequences were aligned to IMGT reference sequences. Each retained sequence needed at least a six-nucleotide match to both a V gene segment and a J gene segment. A rearrangement was called productive if the CDR3 had no stop codons and remained in frame with V and J, and every other rearrangement was called non-productive. CDR3 was defined according to IMGT convention as the region running from the second conserved V-encoded cysteine to the conserved J-encoded phenylalanine. Sequences without an unambiguous match to a single V gene segment were excluded from the earlier analysis of about 600 of the donors. In an earlier analysis of around 600 of the donors, V segments were called functional above 56.7% productive rearrangements and were called segregating when the between-donor standard deviation exceeded 5%. A statistical classification framework was developed to diagnose cytomegalovirus status using the catalog of TCR beta chain sequences. In a later analysis, TCR nucleotide sequences were compared against IMGT/GENE-DB human TR gene sequences so that V and J genes could be assigned. In a later analysis, CDR3 sequences and most-parsimonious VDJ recombination scenarios were assigned using the TCRdist pipeline. In a later analysis, each TCR beta chain was defined by its CDR3 amino acid sequence together with its V-gene family, and reads without a unique V-gene family were excluded. To address suspected cross-contamination and a sequencing artifact, a later analysis removed 450 to 700 highly shared, low-generation-probability nucleotide sequences. In a later analysis, a clonal expansion index for each public chain was calculated from normalized within-repertoire ranks of inferred template counts. In a later analysis, generation probabilities were computed using a VDJ recombination model fitted to out-of-frame rearrangements, and the results were checked against IGoR. In a later analysis, TCR-TCR, TCR-HLA and TCR-CMV co-occurrence was scored with hypergeometric tests, and a repertoire-size bias correction was applied to TCR pairs. To estimate false discovery rates, a later analysis permuted the HLA or CMV assignments 20 times. In a later analysis, co-occurring TCRs were grouped using DBSCAN, with TCRdist sequence similarity added in when clustering inside HLA-allele-positive subsets. Repertoires with fewer than 30,000 or more than 120,000 public chains were left out of co-occurrence clustering, as were a handful of repertoires with anomalous nucleotide sharing. The table comes from immuneACCESS by way of TCRdb, which keeps in-frame sequences with V and J called. Part of the clones is missing from these tables; in studies checked, under half for an unresolved V gene and the rest for unknown reasons. That table is the source of V, J and clone size, and D and trimming were worked out from the DNA. The sample contains roughly 97,000 clones, over 75% of them found a single time. Together, the top ten hold roughly 6% of the sample.

The receptor was isolated from a man aged 55 to 70 in good health and CMV-seropositive. The sequenced sample was PBMCs. The chain is made from TRBV5-4 and TRBJ2-2; a weak D assignment points to TRBD1 (6 bases agree). At the DNA level, the sequence is TGTGCCAGCAGCTTGGACACAGGGACGAACACCGGGGAGCTGTTTTTT. Its translation reads: CASSLDTGTNTGELFF.